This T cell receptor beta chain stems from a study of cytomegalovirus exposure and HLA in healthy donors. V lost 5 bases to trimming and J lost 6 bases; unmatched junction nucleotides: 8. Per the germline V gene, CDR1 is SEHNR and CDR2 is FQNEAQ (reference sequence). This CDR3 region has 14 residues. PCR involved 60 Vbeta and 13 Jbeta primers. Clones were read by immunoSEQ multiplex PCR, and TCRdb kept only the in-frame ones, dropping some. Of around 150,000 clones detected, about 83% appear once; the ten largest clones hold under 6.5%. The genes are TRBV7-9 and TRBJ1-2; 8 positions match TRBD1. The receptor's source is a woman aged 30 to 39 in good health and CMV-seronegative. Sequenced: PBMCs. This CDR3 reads CASSPYRGSNGYTF. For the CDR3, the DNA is TGTGCCAGCAGCCCATACAGGGGGTCGAATGGCTACACCTTC.